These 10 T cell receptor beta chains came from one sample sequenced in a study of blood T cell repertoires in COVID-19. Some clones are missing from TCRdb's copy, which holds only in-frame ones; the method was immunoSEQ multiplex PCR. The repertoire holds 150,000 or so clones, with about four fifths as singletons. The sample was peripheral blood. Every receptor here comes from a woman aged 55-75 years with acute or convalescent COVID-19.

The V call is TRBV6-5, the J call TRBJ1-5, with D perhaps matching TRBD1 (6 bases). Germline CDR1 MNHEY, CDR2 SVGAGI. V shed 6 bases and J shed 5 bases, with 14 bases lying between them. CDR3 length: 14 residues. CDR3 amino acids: CASRITGWDQPQHF. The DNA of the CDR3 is TGTGCCAGCAGAATTACAGGGTGGGATCAGCCCCAGCATTTT.

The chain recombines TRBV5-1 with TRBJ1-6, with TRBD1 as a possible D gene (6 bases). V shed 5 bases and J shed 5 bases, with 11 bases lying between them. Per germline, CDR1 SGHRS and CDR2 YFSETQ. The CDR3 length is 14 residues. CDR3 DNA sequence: TGCGCCAGCAGATTACGACAGGATAATTCACCCCTCCACTTT. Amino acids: CASRLRQDNSPLHF. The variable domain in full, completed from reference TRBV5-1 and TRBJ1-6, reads KAGVTQTPRYLIKTRGQQVTLSCSPISGHRSVSWYQQTPGQGLQFLFEYFSETQRNKGNFPGRFSGRQFSNSRSEMNVSTLELGDSALYLCASRLRQDNSPLHFGNGTRLTVT.

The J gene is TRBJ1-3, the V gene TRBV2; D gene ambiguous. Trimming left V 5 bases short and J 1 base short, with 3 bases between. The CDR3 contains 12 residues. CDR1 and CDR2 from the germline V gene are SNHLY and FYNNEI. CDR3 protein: CASSPSGNTIYF. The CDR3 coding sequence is TGTGCCAGCAGTCCGTCTGGAAACACCATATATTTT.

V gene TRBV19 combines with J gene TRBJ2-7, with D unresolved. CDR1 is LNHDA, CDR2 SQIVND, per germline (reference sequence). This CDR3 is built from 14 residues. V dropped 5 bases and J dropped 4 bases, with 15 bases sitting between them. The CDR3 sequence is CASSPKARIYEQYF. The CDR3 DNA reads TGTGCCAGTAGTCCTAAAGCGAGAATTTACGAGCAGTACTTC.

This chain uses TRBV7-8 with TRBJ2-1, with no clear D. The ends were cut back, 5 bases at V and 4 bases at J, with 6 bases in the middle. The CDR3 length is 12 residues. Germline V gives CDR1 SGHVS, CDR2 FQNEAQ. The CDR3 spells CASSPGYNEQFF. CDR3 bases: TGTGCCAGCAGCCCCGGGTACAATGAGCAGTTCTTC.

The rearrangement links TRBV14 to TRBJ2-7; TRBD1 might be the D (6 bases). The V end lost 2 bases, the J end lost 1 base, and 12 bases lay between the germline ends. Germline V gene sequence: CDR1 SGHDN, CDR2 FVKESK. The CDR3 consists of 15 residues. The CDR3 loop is CASSQIPDRSYEQYV. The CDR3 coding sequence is TGTGCCAGCAGCCAAATCCCTGACAGGTCCTACGAGCAGTACGTC.

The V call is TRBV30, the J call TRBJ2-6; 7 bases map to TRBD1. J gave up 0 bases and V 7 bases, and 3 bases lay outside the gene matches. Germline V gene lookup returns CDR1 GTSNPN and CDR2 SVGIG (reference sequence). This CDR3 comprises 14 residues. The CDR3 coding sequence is TGTGCCTCCGACAGGGCCTCTGGGGCCAACGTCCTGACTTTC. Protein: CASDRASGANVLTF.

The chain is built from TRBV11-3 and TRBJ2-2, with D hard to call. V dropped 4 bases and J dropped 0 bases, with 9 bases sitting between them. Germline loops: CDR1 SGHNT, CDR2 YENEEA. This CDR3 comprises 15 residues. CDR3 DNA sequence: TGTGCCAGCAGCTCGAGATTTGCGAACACCGGGGAGCTGTTTTTT. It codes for CASSSRFANTGELFF. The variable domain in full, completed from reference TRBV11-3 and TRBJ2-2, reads EAGVVQSPRYKIIEKKQPVAFWCNPISGHNTLYWYLQNLGQGPELLIRYENEEAVDDSQLPKDRFSAERLKGVDSTLKIQPAELGDSAVYLCASSSRFANTGELFFGEGSRLTVL.

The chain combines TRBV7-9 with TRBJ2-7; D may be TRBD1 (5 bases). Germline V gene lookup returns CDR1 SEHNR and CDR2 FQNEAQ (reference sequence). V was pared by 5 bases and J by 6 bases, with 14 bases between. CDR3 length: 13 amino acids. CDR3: CASSPQGSGEQYF. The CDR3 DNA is TGTGCCAGCAGCCCTCAGGGTTCTGGCGAGCAGTACTTC.

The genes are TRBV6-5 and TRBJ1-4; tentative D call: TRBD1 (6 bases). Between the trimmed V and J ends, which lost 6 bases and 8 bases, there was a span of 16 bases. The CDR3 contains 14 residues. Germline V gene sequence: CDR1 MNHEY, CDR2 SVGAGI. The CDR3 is CASRGNTGLEKLFF. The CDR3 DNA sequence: TGTGCCAGCAGAGGAAATACAGGGTTAGAAAAACTGTTTTTT.